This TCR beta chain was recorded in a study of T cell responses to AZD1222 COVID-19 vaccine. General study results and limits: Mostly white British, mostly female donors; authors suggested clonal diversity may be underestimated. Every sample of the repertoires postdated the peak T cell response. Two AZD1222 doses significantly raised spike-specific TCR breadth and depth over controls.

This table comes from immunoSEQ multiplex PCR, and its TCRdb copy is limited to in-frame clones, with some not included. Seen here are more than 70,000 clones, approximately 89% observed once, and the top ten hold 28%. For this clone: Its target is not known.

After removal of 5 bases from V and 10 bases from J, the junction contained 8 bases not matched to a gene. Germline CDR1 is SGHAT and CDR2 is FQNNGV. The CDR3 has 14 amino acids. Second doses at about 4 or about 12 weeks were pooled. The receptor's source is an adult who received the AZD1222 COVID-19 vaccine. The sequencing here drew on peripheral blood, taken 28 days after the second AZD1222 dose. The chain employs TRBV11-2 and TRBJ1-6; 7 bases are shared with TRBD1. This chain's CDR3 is CASSPLQGQSPLHF. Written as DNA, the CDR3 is TGTGCCAGCAGCCCGCTACAGGGGCAGTCACCCCTCCACTTT.